This TCR beta chain was retrieved from a study of cytomegalovirus exposure and HLA in healthy donors. Study in general: Among about 380 genotyped donors, around 82% fell in the Caucasian-associated ancestry cluster.

The CDR3 extends over 16 amino acids. Germline-derived CDR1 and CDR2 are GTSNPN and SVGIG (reference sequence). The V end lost 0 bases, the J end lost 9 bases, and 18 bases lay between the germline ends. 13 Jbeta primers and 60 Vbeta primers were used for the PCR. In the source study's methods: Approximately 11 million of some 80 million unique TCR beta chains were shared, per a later count. Some clones are missing from TCRdb's copy, which holds only in-frame ones; the method was immunoSEQ multiplex PCR. V and J calls and clone size are given by that table; D and trimming were obtained from the DNA. The table has roughly 160,000 clones, roughly 89% seen once. Study conclusions and caveats: In a later analysis, approximately 15,000 TCR beta sequences were associated with HLA alleles at 0.05 false discovery rate.

On this clone itself: The target antigen is unknown.

This clonotype originated in a woman aged 25 to 45 in good health and CMV-seronegative. V usage is TRBV30 and J usage is TRBJ1-6, with D tentatively TRBD1 (5 bases). The specimen was PBMCs. The CDR3 loop is CAWSVGLGGKTSPLHF. CDR3 DNA sequence: TGTGCCTGGAGTGTAGGGCTGGGGGGAAAAACTTCACCCCTCCACTTT.